Included here is one T cell receptor (beta chain) sequence, with context. The data were taken from a study of blood T cell repertoires in COVID-19. Study information: COVID-19 samples collected from the United States, Italy and Spain covered acute and convalescent phases. Nucleic acid was either cDNA or gDNA, and it came from T cells, B-cell-depleted T cells, or PBMCs.

The CDR3 contains 14 residues. V was cut by 3 bases and J by 4 bases, with 12 bases left in between. The germline V gene has CDR1 SEHNR and CDR2 FQNEAQ (reference sequence). Study processing details: It was from reference gene primer amplification that nucleated cell counts were estimated. Measured with immunoSEQ multiplex PCR; TCRdb has only the in-frame clones, and not every one. V, J and clone size are taken as reported in that table, and D and trimming were inferred from the DNA itself. The data show 90,000 to 100,000 clones, less than 90% seen once. The TCR originated in an older man with active or convalescent COVID-19. Sequencing was performed on peripheral blood. The chain uses TRBV7-9 and TRBJ1-1, with D possibly being TRBD1 (5 bases). CDR3 loop: CASSFTGVSTEAFF. CDR3 in DNA: TGTGCCAGCAGCTTCACAGGTGTGTCCACTGAAGCTTTCTTT.